The clone carrying this T cell receptor beta chain appeared a single time. Its antigen is as yet unknown. This entry comes from a study of post-analysis software for immune sequencing data. Included in the TCR beta cDNA libraries were unique molecular identifiers. cDNA molecules numbering around 450,000 came from about 1 to 10 million T cells. Using its own MiXCR run on the PCR reads, TCRdb lists one record per CDR3 protein. The sample holds 650,000 to 900,000 distinct CDR3 sequences, about 43% seen once. The study's findings and limits: Higher frequency in patients than in controls was seen for about five TRBV segments, with TRBV5-6, TRBV5-1 and TRBV20-1 among them. There was significantly lower normalized Chao1 diversity in multiple sclerosis patients than in controls.

The germline V and J ends were trimmed by 4 bases and 4 bases, with 10 bases remaining between them. Per germline, CDR1 SQVTM and CDR2 ANQGSEA. This CDR3 has 12 residues. The sequenced sample consisted of blood. V and J are TRBV29-1 and TRBJ1-2; D is uncertain. The receptor comes from a girl between 10 and 17 years old with multiple sclerosis. CDR3 sequence (DNA): TGCAGCGTTGCCGGGCCCTTCTATGGCTACACCTTC. This gives the protein CSVAGPFYGYTF.